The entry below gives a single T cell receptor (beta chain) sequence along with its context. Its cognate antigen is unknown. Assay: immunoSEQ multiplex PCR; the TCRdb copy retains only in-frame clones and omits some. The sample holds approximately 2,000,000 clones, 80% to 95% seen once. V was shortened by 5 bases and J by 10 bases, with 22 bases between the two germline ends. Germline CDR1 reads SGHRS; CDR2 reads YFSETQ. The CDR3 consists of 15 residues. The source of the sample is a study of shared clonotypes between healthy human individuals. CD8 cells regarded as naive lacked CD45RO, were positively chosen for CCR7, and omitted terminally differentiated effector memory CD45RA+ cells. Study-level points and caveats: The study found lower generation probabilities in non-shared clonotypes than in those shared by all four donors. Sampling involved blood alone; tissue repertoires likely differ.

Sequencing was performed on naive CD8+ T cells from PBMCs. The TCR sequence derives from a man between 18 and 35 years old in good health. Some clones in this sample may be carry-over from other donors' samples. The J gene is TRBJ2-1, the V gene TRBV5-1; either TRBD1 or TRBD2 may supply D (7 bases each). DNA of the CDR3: TGCGCCAGCAGACATCCGACAGGGAGGGTCGGGGAGCAGTTCTTC. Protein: CASRHPTGRVGEQFF.